This T cell receptor (beta chain) was retrieved from a study of shared clonotypes between healthy human individuals. Germline CDR1 and CDR2: SGDLS and YYNGEE. The CDR3 contains 16 residues. The V end lost 4 bases, the J end lost 0 bases, and 16 bases lay between the germline ends. Several immunoSEQ 96-well plates shared each subset's DNA, each plate a replicate. Libraries were prepared by immunoSEQ multiplex PCR; TCRdb keeps only in-frame clonotypes and omits some of them. The sample yields about a million clones, approximately 80% seen once. The study, taken as a whole, reports: The study's rarefaction showed incomplete sorted-subset sequencing despite large depth.

Those who donated, Caucasian adults without exception, all lived in Nashville, Tennessee. This clone appeared a few times. Its antigen is not known. The chain links TRBV9 to TRBJ1-1; perhaps TRBD1 as D (6 bases). The clonotype was recovered from a young man in good health. Some clones in this sample may be carry-over from other donors' samples. Input material: memory CD4+ T cells from PBMCs. The subset: CD45RA-negative fraction. The CDR3 nucleotides are TGTGCCAGCAGCCTAGGGGGAGGGGCCATGAACACTGAAGCTTTCTTT. Translated: CASSLGGGAMNTEAFF.